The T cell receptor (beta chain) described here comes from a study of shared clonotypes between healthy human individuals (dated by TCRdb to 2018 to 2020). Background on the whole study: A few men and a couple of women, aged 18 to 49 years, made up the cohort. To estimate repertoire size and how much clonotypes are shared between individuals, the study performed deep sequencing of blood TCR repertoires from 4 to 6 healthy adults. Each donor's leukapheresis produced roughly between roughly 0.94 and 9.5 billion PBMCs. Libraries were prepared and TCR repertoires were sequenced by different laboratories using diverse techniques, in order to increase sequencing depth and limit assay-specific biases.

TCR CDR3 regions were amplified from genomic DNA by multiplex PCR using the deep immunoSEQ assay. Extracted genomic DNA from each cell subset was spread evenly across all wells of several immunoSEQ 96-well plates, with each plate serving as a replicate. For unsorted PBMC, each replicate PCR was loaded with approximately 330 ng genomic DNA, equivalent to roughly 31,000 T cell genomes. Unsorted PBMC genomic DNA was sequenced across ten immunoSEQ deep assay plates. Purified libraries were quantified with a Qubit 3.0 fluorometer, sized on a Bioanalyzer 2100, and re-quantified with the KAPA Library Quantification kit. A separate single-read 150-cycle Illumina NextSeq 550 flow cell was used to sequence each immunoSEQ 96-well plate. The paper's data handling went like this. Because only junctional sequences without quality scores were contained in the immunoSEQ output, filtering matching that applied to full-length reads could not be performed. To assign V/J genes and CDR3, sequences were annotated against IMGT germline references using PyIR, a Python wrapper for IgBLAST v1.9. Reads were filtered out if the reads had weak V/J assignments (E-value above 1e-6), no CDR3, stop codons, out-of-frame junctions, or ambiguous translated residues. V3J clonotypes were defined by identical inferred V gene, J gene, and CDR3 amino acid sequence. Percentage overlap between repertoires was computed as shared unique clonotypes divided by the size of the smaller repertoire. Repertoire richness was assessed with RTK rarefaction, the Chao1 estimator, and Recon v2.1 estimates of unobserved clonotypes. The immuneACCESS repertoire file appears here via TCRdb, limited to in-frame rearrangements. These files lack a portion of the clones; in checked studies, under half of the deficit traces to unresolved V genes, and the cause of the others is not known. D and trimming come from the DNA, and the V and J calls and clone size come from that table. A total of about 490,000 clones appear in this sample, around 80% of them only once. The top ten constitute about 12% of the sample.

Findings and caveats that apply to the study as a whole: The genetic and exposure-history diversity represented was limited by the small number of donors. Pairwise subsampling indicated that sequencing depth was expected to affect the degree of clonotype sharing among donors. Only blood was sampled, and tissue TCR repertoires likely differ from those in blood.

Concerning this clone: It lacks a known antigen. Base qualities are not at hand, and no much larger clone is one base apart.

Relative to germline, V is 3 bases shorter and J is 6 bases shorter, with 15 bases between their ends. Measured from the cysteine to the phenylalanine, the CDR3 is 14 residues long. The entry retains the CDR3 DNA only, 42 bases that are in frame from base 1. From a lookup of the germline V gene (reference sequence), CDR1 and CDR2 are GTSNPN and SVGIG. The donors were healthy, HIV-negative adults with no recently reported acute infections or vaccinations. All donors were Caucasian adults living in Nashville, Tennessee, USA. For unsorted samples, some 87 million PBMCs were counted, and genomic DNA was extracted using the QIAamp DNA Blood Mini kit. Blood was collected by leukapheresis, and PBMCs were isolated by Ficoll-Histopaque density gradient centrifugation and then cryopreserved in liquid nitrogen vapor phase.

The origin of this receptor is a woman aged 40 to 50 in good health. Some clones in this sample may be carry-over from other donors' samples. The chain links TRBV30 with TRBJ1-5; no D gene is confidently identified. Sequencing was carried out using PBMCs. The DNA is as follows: TGTGCCTGGAGCCCCTTGGGGATCCGTCAGCCCCAGCATTTT. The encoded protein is CAWSPLGIRQPQHF.